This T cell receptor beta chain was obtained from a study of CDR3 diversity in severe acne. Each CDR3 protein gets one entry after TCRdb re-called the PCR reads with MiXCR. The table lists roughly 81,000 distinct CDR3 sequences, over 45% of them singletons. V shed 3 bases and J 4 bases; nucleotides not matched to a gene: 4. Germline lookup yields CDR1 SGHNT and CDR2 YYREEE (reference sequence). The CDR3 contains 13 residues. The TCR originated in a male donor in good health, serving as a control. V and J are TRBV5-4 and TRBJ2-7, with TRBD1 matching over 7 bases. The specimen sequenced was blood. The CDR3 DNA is TGTGCCAGCAGCTGGACAGGATCGTACGAGCAGTACTTC. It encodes CASSWTGSYEQYF.